This T cell receptor (beta chain) originates from a study of blood T cells in healthy people across ages. Healthy individuals of Caucasian origin from Russia, aged 6 to 90, served as donors. J lost 8 bases, V lost 7 bases, and 6 bases had no gene match. The CDR3 length is 14 residues. The germline V gene has CDR1 ENHRY and CDR2 SYGVKD. Sample-barcoded 5' priming and a J-beta primer mix drove a second PCR of roughly 6 to 12 cycles. Each CDR3 protein gets one entry after TCRdb re-called the 5' RACE reads with MiXCR. The sample includes 1.8 million or so distinct CDR3 sequences, approximately 40% of them seen just once.

The chain carries TRBV10-3 and TRBJ2-1; 12 bases line up with TRBD2. The sequenced material came from blood. The TCR comes from a human donor in good health. The CDR3 reads CAITRTSGVHEQFF. CDR3 bases: TGTGCCATCACCCGGACTAGCGGGGTCCATGAGCAGTTCTTC.